The T cell receptor (beta chain) under discussion was sequenced for a study of T-cell memory formation after mild COVID-19. Study as a whole: Largely donor-specific TCR clusters were found.

Study observations and caveats: Second-wave clones reaching peak frequency on day 37 lacked confirmed SARS-CoV-2 specificity.

TCRdb reprocessed the 5' RACE reads via MiXCR and lists one record per CDR3 protein. Of around 150,000 distinct CDR3 sequences in the sample, approximately 10% are singletons; the top ten hold roughly 3.8%. Per germline, CDR1 MNHEY and CDR2 SVGEGT. V was pared by 8 bases and J by 5 bases, with 13 bases between. This CDR3 is built from 12 residues. About this clonotype itself: Its antigen is still unknown.

The chain is built from TRBV6-2 or TRBV6-3 and TRBJ2-7, with D tentatively TRBD1 (6 bases). Sequenced sample: PBMCs or a T cell subset sorted from them (not recorded which). This clonotype was sampled from a man younger than 35 who had mild COVID-19 (a few samples of this study predate the infection). Cell type and time point are not known. CDR3 in amino acids: CASAQGVHEQYF. CDR3 DNA: TGTGCCAGCGCACAGGGAGTCCACGAGCAGTACTTC.